The 31 T cell receptor beta chains below all came from one sample that was sequenced in a study of response to subunit inactivated influenza vaccine. TCRdb redid the calling of the RT-PCR reads with MiXCR, one entry per CDR3 protein. The sample has fewer than 750,000 distinct CDR3 sequences, around 15% seen once; the top ten hold around 10%. Sequenced material: PBMCs from blood, taken about 11 days after vaccination. The receptor source for this set is a man in his forties or fifties who received an inactivated influenza vaccine.

This clonotype has a handful of counts. This chain joins TRBV4-2 and TRBJ2-7; 8 bases map to TRBD1. Trimming took 1 base from V and 0 from J; bases not matched to a gene: 5. The CDR3 sequence is 16 residues long. From germline, CDR1 is LGHNA and CDR2 YNFKEQ. Here the CDR3 reads CASSQGQGAHSYEQYF. For the CDR3, the DNA is TGTGCCAGCAGCCAAGGGCAGGGGGCCCACTCCTACGAGCAGTACTTC.

This chain links TRBV4-2 with TRBJ2-1; D is undetermined. Trimming shortened V by 2 bases and J by 7 bases, and 9 bases separated the two germline ends. The germline gives CDR1 LGHNA, CDR2 YNFKEQ. The CDR3 totals 13 residues. For the CDR3, the DNA is TGTGCCAGCAGCCAACGGAGTAGGAATGAGCAGTTCTTC. Amino acids: CASSQRSRNEQFF.

This chain connects TRBV12-3 or TRBV12-4 to TRBJ1-5; TRBD1 might be the D (5 bases). Trimming stripped 5 bases from V and 3 bases from J, with 14 bases between. The CDR3 extends over 15 amino acids. This CDR3 is CASSAQGTYNQPQHF. DNA of the CDR3: TGTGCCAGCAGTGCCCAAGGGACGTACAATCAGCCCCAGCATTTT.

The gene calls are TRBV5-1 and TRBJ2-5, with D perhaps matching TRBD1 or TRBD2 (6 bases each). Germline CDR1 and CDR2: SGHRS and YFSETQ. This CDR3 is built from 16 residues. V was shortened by 0 bases and J by 3 bases, with 15 bases between the two germline ends. The CDR3: CASSLDGRGQEETQYF. CDR3 nucleotides: TGCGCCAGCAGCTTGGACGGTCGGGGGCAGGAAGAGACCCAGTACTTC. The whole variable domain, filled in from reference TRBV5-1 and TRBJ2-5, reads KAGVTQTPRYLIKTRGQQVTLSCSPISGHRSVSWYQQTPGQGLQFLFEYFSETQRNKGNFPGRFSGRQFSNSRSEMNVSTLELGDSALYLCASSLDGRGQEETQYFGPGTRLLVL.

In this sample, this clonotype turned up a few times. V and J are TRBV6-2 or TRBV6-3 and TRBJ1-5; no firm D call. There are 15 residues in the CDR3. Germline assignment: CDR1 MNHEY and CDR2 SVGEGT. The V and J ends lost 2 bases and 0 bases respectively, with 8 bases between them. The CDR3 DNA reads TGTGCCAGCAGTTACCTGCCGTATAGCAATCAGCCCCAGCATTTT. Protein product: CASSYLPYSNQPQHF.

This clonotype was counted only a few times. V and J are TRBV5-1 and TRBJ2-5; 8 bases align to TRBD1. This CDR3 is 16 amino acids long. Looked up from germline, CDR1 is SGHRS and CDR2 is YFSETQ. With 3 bases clipped from V and 4 bases from J, the junction kept 11 bases outside the gene matches. The CDR3 DNA sequence: TGCGCCAGCAGCTCGACACCTCAGGGGGCAGGAGAGACCCAGTACTTC. Amino acid sequence: CASSSTPQGAGETQYF. The full variable domain, with the rest looked up from reference TRBV5-1 and TRBJ2-5, is KAGVTQTPRYLIKTRGQQVTLSCSPISGHRSVSWYQQTPGQGLQFLFEYFSETQRNKGNFPGRFSGRQFSNSRSEMNVSTLELGDSALYLCASSSTPQGAGETQYFGPGTRLLVL.

The gene calls are TRBV20-1 and TRBJ2-1; D might be TRBD1 (7 bases). V was clipped by 0 bases and J by 4 bases, with 16 bases between them. The CDR3 loop spans 16 amino acids. Germline V gene data show CDR1 as DFQATT and CDR2 as SNEGSKA (reference sequence). The CDR3 sequence is CSARDSGGLRYNEQFF. CDR3 DNA sequence: TGCAGTGCTAGAGATTCAGGGGGGCTAAGGTACAATGAGCAGTTCTTC.

The chain is built from TRBV12-3 or TRBV12-4 and TRBJ2-2, with D hard to call. V was trimmed by 3 bases and J by 8 bases, leaving 16 bases between them. The CDR3 contains 15 residues. CDR3 protein: CASSFGRSLGGELFF. The CDR3 coding sequence is TGTGCCAGCAGTTTTGGACGTTCTTTGGGGGGGGAGCTGTTTTTT.

This rearrangement joins TRBV10-3 to TRBJ2-1; 10 bases are a match to TRBD1. V gave up 6 bases and J gave up 8 bases; unmatched junction bases: 7. This CDR3 comprises 14 residues. From germline, CDR1 is ENHRY and CDR2 SYGVKD. The CDR3 DNA follows: TGTGCCATCAGCCGGGACAGGGGTGGGGATGAGCAGTTCTTC. Translation gives CAISRDRGGDEQFF.

There are many counts of this clonotype. The gene calls are TRBV7-8 and TRBJ2-4; perhaps TRBD1 as D (6 bases). Germline V CDR1 and CDR2: SGHVS, FQNEAQ. The CDR3 consists of 15 residues. V lost 5 bases and J 6 bases, leaving 17 bases between the germline ends. The CDR3 region has the DNA TGTGCCAGCAGCCCCAACAGGGCTAGGGGAAACATTCAGTACTTC. Its protein product is CASSPNRARGNIQYF.

In this sample, this clonotype turned up a few times. V is TRBV27 and J is TRBJ2-7; D perhaps matches TRBD2 (6 bases). The CDR3 has 18 residues. V lost 5 bases to trimming and J lost 3 bases, with 26 bases between them. CDR1 and CDR2 from the germline V gene are MNHEY and SMNVEV (reference sequence). Written as DNA, the CDR3 is TGTGCCAGCAGTAAATTTGCGGATCGAAGGACTACCCACTACGAGCAGTACTTC. This sequence encodes CASSKFADRRTTHYEQYF.

In this sample, this clonotype turned up a few times. The chain employs TRBV20-1 and TRBJ2-3; 9 bases are shared with TRBD2. Trimming at V came to 2 bases and at J to 5 bases, leaving 5 bases not matched to a gene. Germline values: CDR1 DFQATT, CDR2 SNEGSKA (reference sequence). The CDR3 extends over 14 amino acids. In DNA, the CDR3 is TGCAGTGCTAGAAAGGGACTAGCAGGAGATACGCAGTATTTT. Its translation: CSARKGLAGDTQYF.

This clonotype was recorded a few times. V usage is TRBV28 and J usage is TRBJ2-2; tentative D call: TRBD2 (5 bases). Per germline, CDR1 MDHEN and CDR2 SYDVKM. The V and J ends lost 10 bases and 0 bases respectively, with 15 bases between them. This CDR3 comprises 15 residues. CDR3 amino acids: CAIPGEGPNTGELFF. In DNA form, the CDR3 reads TGTGCCATCCCCGGAGAGGGCCCGAACACCGGGGAGCTGTTTTTT. The full variable domain, its missing parts supplied by reference TRBV28 and TRBJ2-2, is DVKVTQSSRYLVKRTGEKVFLECVQDMDHENMFWYRQDPGLGLRLIYFSYDVKMKEKGDIPEGYSVSREKKERFSLILESASTNQTSMYLCAIPGEGPNTGELFFGEGSRLTVL.

The chain combines TRBV14 with TRBJ2-6; a possible D gene is TRBD1 (5 bases). Trimming pared 0 bases from V and 1 base from J, leaving 13 bases between. The CDR3 length is 18 residues. From germline, CDR1 is SGHDN and CDR2 FVKESK. CDR3 sequence reads: CASSQDGALRSGANVLTF. The CDR3 bases are TGTGCCAGCAGCCAAGATGGGGCCTTAAGATCTGGGGCCAACGTCCTGACTTTC.

V and J are TRBV7-2 and TRBJ2-5; D is ambiguous. V lost 1 base, J lost 1 base, and 7 bases lay in between. The germline CDR1 and CDR2 sequences are SGHTA and FQGNSA. The CDR3 totals 14 residues. CDR3 protein: CASSLVAFQETQYF. For the CDR3, the DNA is TGTGCCAGCAGCTTAGTGGCGTTCCAAGAGACCCAGTACTTC.

The rearrangement uses TRBV7-8 and TRBJ2-1; 9 positions agree with TRBD2. The CDR3 covers 16 residues. Per germline, CDR1 SGHVS and CDR2 FQNEAQ. The ends lost 5 bases at V and 4 bases at J; junction bases unmatched: 9. In nucleotides, the CDR3 is TGTGCCAGCAGCGCCGGCGGGGGGGCCGGGTACAATGAGCAGTTCTTC. As protein: CASSAGGGAGYNEQFF. Together with reference TRBV7-8 and TRBJ2-1, the CDR3 gives the full variable domain: GAGVSQSPRYKVAKRGQDVALRCDPISGHVSLFWYQQALGQGPEFLTYFQNEAQLDKSGLPSDRFFAERPEGSVSTLKIQRTQQEDSAVYLCASSAGGGAGYNEQFFGPGTRLTVL.

The chain links TRBV29-1 to TRBJ2-1, with 8 bases aligning to TRBD1. The germline gives CDR1 SQVTM, CDR2 ANQGSEA. V lost 4 bases to trimming and J lost 12 bases; unmatched junction nucleotides: 2. The CDR3 is 10 residues long. CDR3: CSVVTGGQFF. CDR3 sequence (DNA): TGCAGCGTTGTCACAGGGGGGCAGTTCTTC.

In this sample, this clonotype turned up many times. Here the CDR3 DNA reads TGTGCCAGCAGCGATAGGCCCCAGCAGTCCTACAATGAGCAGTTCTTC. Translation: CASSDRPQQSYNEQFF. The chain is built from TRBV7-9 and TRBJ2-1; no clear D. Trimming cost V 5 bases and J 1 base, with 15 bases left between them. Germline V gives CDR1 SEHNR, CDR2 FQNEAQ (reference sequence). This CDR3 is built from 16 residues.

This clonotype was seen a few times. V gene TRBV18 combines with J gene TRBJ2-7, with D possibly being TRBD2 (6 bases). V shed 3 bases and J shed 2 bases, with 11 bases lying between them. CDR1 is KGHSH, CDR2 LQKENI, per germline. CDR3 length equals 14 residues. The CDR3 coding sequence is TGTGCCAGCTCACCTGGGAGGCAAGCCTACGAGCAGTACTTC. Its protein is CASSPGRQAYEQYF.

This clonotype was counted many times. The V call is TRBV12-3 or TRBV12-4, the J call TRBJ1-1; the D gene is possibly TRBD1 (6 bases). This CDR3 is 13 amino acids long. V shed 6 bases and J shed 1 base, with 9 bases lying between them. The CDR3 bases are TGTGCCAGCAGACCGGACAGGAACACTGAAGCTTTCTTT. Amino acid sequence: CASRPDRNTEAFF.

This chain connects TRBV7-9 to TRBJ2-1; 14 bases match TRBD2. The CDR3 totals 17 residues. Trimming took 5 bases from V and 4 from J; bases not matched to a gene: 7. Germline V gives CDR1 SEHNR, CDR2 FQNEAQ (reference sequence). In DNA, the CDR3 is TGTGCCAGCAGCCCGGGACTAGCGGGAGAGCGGTACAATGAGCAGTTCTTC. Translation: CASSPGLAGERYNEQFF.

This rearrangement joins TRBV14 to TRBJ2-1; a possible D gene is TRBD2 (6 bases). The CDR3 is 17 residues long. Germline CDR1 is SGHDN and CDR2 is FVKESK. The ends were cut back, 1 base at V and 0 bases at J, with 13 bases in the middle. This chain's CDR3 is CASSQALAGSSYNEQFF. DNA for the CDR3: TGTGCCAGCAGCCAAGCGCTCGCGGGGAGCTCCTACAATGAGCAGTTCTTC. The whole variable domain, filled in from reference TRBV14 and TRBJ2-1, reads EAGVTQFPSHSVIEKGQTVTLRCDPISGHDNLYWYRRVMGKEIKFLLHFVKESKQDESGMPNNRFLAERTGGTYSTLKVQPAELEDSGVYFCASSQALAGSSYNEQFFGPGTRLTVL.

This clonotype occurred a few times. The V gene is TRBV15, the J gene TRBJ1-2; the match to TRBD1 covers 8 bases. This CDR3 is 14 amino acids long. The ends lost 0 bases at V and 8 bases at J; junction bases unmatched: 5. Germline V lookup: CDR1 LNHNV, CDR2 YYDKDF (reference sequence). This CDR3 is CATSRDQGARGYTF. CDR3 bases: TGTGCCACCAGCAGAGATCAGGGGGCGCGAGGCTACACCTTC.

The J gene is TRBJ1-1, the V gene TRBV5-6; D ambiguous. The CDR3 spans 13 residues. V shed 6 bases and J shed 2 bases, with 11 bases lying between them. Germline CDR1 reads SGHDT; CDR2 reads YYEEEE. The CDR3 loop reads CASNLMSNTEAFF. In nucleotides, the CDR3 is TGTGCCAGCAACCTTATGAGTAACACTGAAGCTTTCTTT.

The V gene is TRBV7-2, the J gene TRBJ2-5; TRBD2 might be the D (5 bases). Germline CDR1 and CDR2: SGHTA and FQGNSA. V was clipped by 4 bases and J by 2 bases, with 14 bases between them. The CDR3 totals 15 residues. The CDR3 loop reads CASSSPPGSQETQYF. In DNA, the CDR3 is TGTGCCAGCAGCTCCCCTCCGGGATCTCAAGAGACCCAGTACTTC.

This clonotype turned up a few times. This chain joins TRBV20-1 and TRBJ2-1; the D is unclear. Trimming removed 5 bases at V and 10 bases at J, with 9 bases between. This CDR3 has 10 amino acids. Germline CDR1 reads DFQATT; CDR2 reads SNEGSKA (reference sequence). The CDR3 nucleotides are TGCAGTGCTGAAAGAGGCGAGCAGTTCTTC. It translates to CSAERGEQFF.

The chain employs TRBV11-2 and TRBJ2-6, with D possibly being TRBD1 (6 bases). V lost 8 bases and J 0 bases, leaving 23 bases between the germline ends. The length of the CDR3 is 19 residues. CDR1 SGHAT and CDR2 FQNNGV come from the germline V gene. CDR3 region: CASGDRFEPTRSGANVLTF. DNA for the CDR3: TGTGCCAGCGGCGACAGGTTCGAACCCACACGCTCTGGGGCCAACGTCCTGACTTTC.

The genes are TRBV12-3 or TRBV12-4 and TRBJ2-3, with no clear D. The length of the CDR3 is 13 residues. V was shortened by 2 bases and J by 5 bases, with 8 bases between the two germline ends. The CDR3 loop reads CASSLWNGDTQYF. For the CDR3, the DNA is TGTGCCAGCAGTTTATGGAACGGAGATACGCAGTATTTT.

This clonotype was observed a few times. The V call is TRBV20-1, the J call TRBJ2-1, with 8 positions matching TRBD1. The CDR3 totals 12 residues. With 0 bases clipped from V and 13 bases from J, the junction kept 5 bases outside the gene matches. CDR1 is DFQATT, CDR2 SNEGSKA, per germline (reference sequence). CDR3 sequence: CSARDPGTGQFF. CDR3 bases: TGCAGTGCTAGAGATCCGGGGACAGGTCAGTTCTTC.

In this sample, this clonotype turned up a few times. The V call is TRBV6-5, the J call TRBJ2-6, with D tentatively TRBD1 (6 bases). The CDR3 has 16 residues. Trimming cost V 4 bases and J 1 base, with 11 bases left between them. The germline V gene has CDR1 MNHEY and CDR2 SVGAGI. CDR3 nucleotides: TGTGCCAGCAGTTTACAGGGAAGGTCTGGGGCCAACGTCCTGACTTTC. This sequence encodes CASSLQGRSGANVLTF.

The genes are TRBV7-9 and TRBJ2-2, with 8 bases identical to TRBD1. Germline V gives CDR1 SEHNR, CDR2 FQNEAQ (reference sequence). The V and J ends lost 7 bases and 1 base, in that order; junction bases with no gene match: 8. CDR3 size: 16 residues. CDR3 protein: CASIQPDRENTGELFF. The CDR3 DNA sequence: TGTGCCAGCATCCAACCGGACAGGGAGAACACCGGGGAGCTGTTTTTT.